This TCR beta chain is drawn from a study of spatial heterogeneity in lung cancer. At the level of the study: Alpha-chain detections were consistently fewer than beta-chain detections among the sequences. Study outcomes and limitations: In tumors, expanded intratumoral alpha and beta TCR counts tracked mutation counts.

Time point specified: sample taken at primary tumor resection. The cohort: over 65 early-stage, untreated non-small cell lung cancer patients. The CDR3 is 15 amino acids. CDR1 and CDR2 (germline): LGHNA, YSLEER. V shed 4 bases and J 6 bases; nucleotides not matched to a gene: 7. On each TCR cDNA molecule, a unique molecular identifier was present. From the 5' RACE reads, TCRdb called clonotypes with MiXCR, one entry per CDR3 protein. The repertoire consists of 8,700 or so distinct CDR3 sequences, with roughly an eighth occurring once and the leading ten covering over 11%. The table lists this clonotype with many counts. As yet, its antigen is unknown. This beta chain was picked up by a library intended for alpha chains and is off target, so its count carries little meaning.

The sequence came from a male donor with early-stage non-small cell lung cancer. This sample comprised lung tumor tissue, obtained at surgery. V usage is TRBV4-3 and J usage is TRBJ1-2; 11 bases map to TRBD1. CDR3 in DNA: TGCGCCAGCAGCCCAGGACAGGGGGCACCCGATGGCTACACCTTC. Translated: CASSPGQGAPDGYTF.